Each of the 15 T cell receptor beta chains below was sequenced from the same sample in a study of cytomegalovirus exposure and HLA in healthy donors. With 60 Vbeta and 13 Jbeta primers, the PCR was carried out. Here immunoSEQ multiplex PCR was the method, and the copy in TCRdb shows in-frame clones only, minus some. The table records roughly 150,000 clones, roughly 75% of them present only once. The sequencing input was PBMCs. These receptors all come from a man younger than 30 in good health and CMV-seropositive.

This chain connects TRBV7-9 to TRBJ2-1, with 12 bases lining up with TRBD2. Germline V gene lookup returns CDR1 SEHNR and CDR2 FQNEAQ (reference sequence). The CDR3 is 18 amino acids. The trim removed 5 bases at V and 3 bases at J, leaving 11 bases unmatched. The CDR3 DNA reads TGTGCCAGCAGCCTAGGGGGACTAGCGGGCGTAGGCTACAATGAGCAGTTCTTC. This translates into CASSLGGLAGVGYNEQFF.

V and J are TRBV12-5 and TRBJ1-2; D not certain. V lost 6 bases and J lost 5, with 7 bases in between. The length of the CDR3 is 11 residues. Germline V lookup: CDR1 LGHNT, CDR2 FRNRAP. Written as DNA, the CDR3 is TGTGCTAGTGGGGAGGGATATGGCTACACCTTC. It specifies CASGEGYGYTF.

This clone was observed a handful of times. V usage is TRBV6-6 and J usage is TRBJ1-1; TRBD1 might be the D (6 bases). This CDR3 has 15 residues. Trimming stripped 6 bases from V and 6 bases from J, with 20 bases between. In germline, CDR1 is MNHNY, CDR2 SVGAGI (reference sequence). The CDR3 DNA follows: TGTGCCAGCAGCCGTTACAGGGACGGGGGGTCTGAAGCTTTCTTT. Translated: CASSRYRDGGSEAFF.

This rearrangement joins TRBV19 to TRBJ2-7; tentatively, D is TRBD1 (5 bases). The ends were cut back, 5 bases at V and 5 bases at J, with 13 bases in the middle. Germline V CDR1 and CDR2: LNHDA, SQIVND (reference sequence). CDR3 size: 13 residues. This CDR3 is CASSPPLGDEQYF. CDR3 DNA: TGTGCCAGTAGTCCCCCGTTAGGGGACGAGCAGTACTTC.

The V and J genes are TRBV2 and TRBJ2-2, with 11 bases aligning to TRBD2. CDR1 is SNHLY and CDR2 is FYNNEI in the germline V gene. This CDR3 has 16 residues. Germline trimming cut 7 bases from V and 5 bases from J; bases unmatched to any gene: 9. The CDR3 DNA reads TGTGCCAGCAACGAGGGGCTAGCGGGAGGTACCGGGGAGCTGTTTTTT. Its protein is CASNEGLAGGTGELFF.

V and J are TRBV6-5 and TRBJ1-1, with a weak D call TRBD1 (6 bases). Germline CDR1 MNHEY, CDR2 SVGAGI. CDR3 length equals 15 residues. V was shortened by 6 bases and J by 2 bases, with 16 bases between the two germline ends. CDR3 coding DNA: TGTGCCAGCAGCTCAACCGGGACAAGAAACACTGAAGCTTTCTTT. Amino acids: CASSSTGTRNTEAFF.

This clone was seen a single time. The J gene is TRBJ2-3, the V gene TRBV9, with D perhaps matching TRBD2 (6 bases). Germline assignment: CDR1 SGDLS and CDR2 YYNGEE. Trimming removed 3 bases at V and 5 bases at J, with 13 bases between. The CDR3 covers 14 residues. The CDR3 DNA reads as TGTGCCAGCAGCGCGGGACTTCCCGGAGATACGCAGTATTTT. Translation: CASSAGLPGDTQYF. The full variable domain, completed using reference TRBV9 and TRBJ2-3, is DSGVTQTPKHLITATGQRVTLRCSPRSGDLSVYWYQQSLDQGLQFLIQYYNGEERAKGNILERFSAQQFPDLHSELNLSSLELGDSALYFCASSAGLPGDTQYFGPGTRLTVL.

This chain links TRBV2 with TRBJ2-7; 11 positions agree with TRBD2. Germline loops: CDR1 SNHLY, CDR2 FYNNEI. V gave up 6 bases and J gave up 4 bases; unmatched junction bases: 11. The CDR3 is 16 residues long. The CDR3, as DNA: TGTGCCAGCAGCCCCGGTGCTAGCGGGAGGCTATACGAGCAGTACTTC. It encodes CASSPGASGRLYEQYF.

Only one count was recorded for this clone. The rearrangement uses TRBV2 and TRBJ1-2, with TRBD1 matching 12 bases. The V gene end was trimmed by 8 bases and the J gene end by 3 bases; junction bases not matched to a gene: 1. This CDR3 has 13 residues. Germline V CDR1 and CDR2: SNHLY, FYNNEI. The CDR3 region has the DNA TGTGCCAGCGGGACAGGGGGCGACTATGGCTACACCTTC. This codes for CASGTGGDYGYTF.

This chain connects TRBV6-5 to TRBJ1-2; D is perhaps TRBD1 (6 bases). This CDR3 has 14 amino acids. Germline lookup yields CDR1 MNHEY and CDR2 SVGAGI. V was shortened by 0 bases and J by 6 bases, with 11 bases between the two germline ends. The CDR3 region is CASSYSSRGHGYTF. CDR3 nucleotides: TGTGCCAGCAGTTACTCGAGCAGGGGACATGGCTACACCTTC.

The CDR3 nucleotides read TGTGCCAGCAGTTCTTCCCCCTGGGAGCAGGCCTACGAGCAGTACTTC. This encodes CASSSSPWEQAYEQYF. V usage is TRBV28 and J usage is TRBJ2-7, with D possibly being TRBD2 (5 bases). Trimming stripped 4 bases from V and 2 bases from J, with 18 bases between. Germline lookup yields CDR1 MDHEN and CDR2 SYDVKM. There are 16 residues in the CDR3. Filled out from reference TRBV28 and TRBJ2-7, the complete variable domain reads DVKVTQSSRYLVKRTGEKVFLECVQDMDHENMFWYRQDPGLGLRLIYFSYDVKMKEKGDIPEGYSVSREKKERFSLILESASTNQTSMYLCASSSSPWEQAYEQYFGPGTRLTVT.

The chain has TRBV28 and TRBJ2-3; D remains unclear. The CDR3 has 13 amino acids. The germline V gene has CDR1 MDHEN and CDR2 SYDVKM. With 7 bases removed from V and 2 bases from J, the gap between germline ends came to 10 bases. The CDR3 region is CASKTIPTDTQYF. The DNA for the CDR3 is TGTGCCAGCAAAACTATCCCCACAGATACGCAGTATTTT.

The rearrangement joins TRBV30 to TRBJ2-1; 8 bases align to TRBD1. CDR3 length: 13 residues. CDR1 is GTSNPN and CDR2 is SVGIG in the germline V gene (reference sequence). The V segment lost 3 bases and the J segment 13 bases; nucleotides outside the gene matches: 11. The chain's CDR3 is CAWRPTSGGGQFF. DNA of the CDR3: TGTGCCTGGAGACCGACTTCAGGGGGCGGTCAGTTCTTC.

This chain's CDR3 is CASSFGGIGEQYF. DNA for the CDR3: TGTGCCAGCAGTTTTGGGGGGATCGGCGAGCAGTACTTC. The rearrangement uses TRBV27 and TRBJ2-7, with D perhaps TRBD2 (6 bases). The CDR3 has 13 residues. From germline, CDR1 is MNHEY and CDR2 SMNVEV (reference sequence). With 3 bases removed from V and 6 bases from J, the gap between germline ends came to 12 bases.

The rearrangement uses TRBV18 and TRBJ2-5; no clear D. CDR1 is KGHSH and CDR2 is LQKENI in the germline V gene. CDR3 length: 16 residues. Trimming shortened V by 5 bases and J by 1 base, and 17 bases separated the two germline ends. Here the CDR3 DNA reads TGTGCCAGCTCAACAAGTCTTACAGATTTCCAAGAGACCCAGTACTTC. Amino acids: CASSTSLTDFQETQYF. Looking up the rest from reference TRBV18 and TRBJ2-5 gives the full variable domain: NAGVMQNPRHLVRRRGQEARLRCSPMKGHSHVYWYRQLPEEGLKFMVYLQKENIIDESGMPKERFSAEFPKEGPSILRIQQVVRGDSAAYFCASSTSLTDFQETQYFGPGTRLLVL.